Presented here are 14 T cell receptor beta chains from one specimen sequenced in a study of blood T cell repertoires in COVID-19. Sequencing was performed with immunoSEQ multiplex PCR; in TCRdb, only in-frame clones are kept and a portion is missing. The sample yields hundreds of thousands of clones, around four fifths seen once. What was sequenced was peripheral blood. These receptor sequences come from a woman between 45 and 65 years old with acute or convalescent COVID-19.

This clone was recorded only once. This CDR3 is CASSPGLVGKETQYF. CDR3 sequence (DNA): TGTGCCAGCAGCCCGGGACTAGTGGGTAAAGAGACCCAGTACTTC. The rearrangement joins TRBV5-6 to TRBJ2-5; 8 nucleotides agree with TRBD2. The CDR3 spans 15 residues. Germline V lookup: CDR1 SGHDT, CDR2 YYEEEE. V lost 4 bases to trimming and J lost 3 bases; unmatched junction nucleotides: 8. Drawing the rest from reference TRBV5-6 and TRBJ2-5, the complete variable domain is DAGVTQSPTHLIKTRGQQVTLRCSPKSGHDTVSWYQQALGQGPQFIFQYYEEEERQRGNFPDRFSGHQFPNYSSELNVNALLLGDSALYLCASSPGLVGKETQYFGPGTRLLVL.

The V and J genes are TRBV15 and TRBJ2-2; TRBD1 matches at 7 bases. The V gene end was trimmed by 5 bases and the J gene end by 5 bases; junction bases not matched to a gene: 17. The germline V gene encodes CDR1 LNHNV and CDR2 YYDKDF (reference sequence). This CDR3 comprises 18 residues. The CDR3 coding sequence is TGTGCCACCAGCCTTTACTCCTGGGCCCAGGGGGAAACCGGGGAGCTGTTTTTT. It specifies CATSLYSWAQGETGELFF.

The chain has TRBV25-1 and TRBJ2-2, with 7 bases lining up with TRBD1. CDR3 length equals 15 residues. V lost 3 bases to trimming and J lost 3 bases; unmatched junction nucleotides: 4. Germline-derived CDR1 and CDR2 are MGHDK and SYGVNS. CDR3 nucleotides: TGTGCCAGCAGTGAGTTAACAGGGGACACCGGGGAGCTGTTTTTT. Its translation is CASSELTGDTGELFF.

This sequence joins TRBV27 and TRBJ2-5, with D possibly matching TRBD2 (7 bases). The V end lost 6 bases, the J end lost 4 bases, and 21 bases lay between the germline ends. CDR3 length equals 16 residues. Germline V gene data show CDR1 as MNHEY and CDR2 as SMNVEV (reference sequence). The CDR3: CASRRVLAGAGETQYF. CDR3 nucleotides: TGTGCCAGCAGACGCGTCCTGGCGGGGGCCGGAGAGACCCAGTACTTC.

The chain has TRBV28 and TRBJ2-3; TRBD2 matches at 8 bases. The length of the CDR3 is 12 residues. The V gene's germline CDR1 is MDHEN and CDR2 SYDVKM. V lost 10 bases to trimming and J lost 4 bases; unmatched junction nucleotides: 4. CDR3 in amino acids: CATDGGADTQYF. CDR3 nucleotide sequence: TGTGCCACCGACGGGGGGGCAGATACGCAGTATTTT.

The V call is TRBV6-1, the J call TRBJ2-5, with TRBD1 matching 7 bases. The junction had 7 bases not matched to a gene; V was cut back by 1 base and J by 5 bases. CDR1 and CDR2 from the germline V gene are MNHNS and SASEGT. The CDR3 extends over 15 amino acids. CDR3 nucleotides: TGTGCCAGCAGTGAAGGGGACAGTTCGTGGGAGACCCAGTACTTC. This sequence encodes CASSEGDSSWETQYF.

J is TRBJ2-4 and V is TRBV29-1; a possible D gene is TRBD2 (6 bases). The V gene's germline CDR1 is SQVTM and CDR2 ANQGSEA. With 1 base removed from V and 3 bases from J, the gap between germline ends came to 13 bases. There are 15 residues in the CDR3. The chain's CDR3 is CSVEVRELVKNIQYF. The DNA of the CDR3 is TGCAGCGTTGAAGTTCGGGAGCTGGTCAAAAACATTCAGTACTTC.

The V and J genes are TRBV10-2 and TRBJ2-3, with D possibly being TRBD2 (5 bases). Trimming took off 4 bases at V and 6 bases at J, with 11 bases between the two ends. CDR3 length: 13 amino acids. The germline V gene encodes CDR1 WSHSY and CDR2 SAAADI. This chain's CDR3 is CASSGPGSDTQYF. CDR3 bases: TGCGCCAGCAGTGGTCCGGGATCGGATACGCAGTATTTT.

The V call is TRBV19, the J call TRBJ1-1, with D hard to call. The V gene's germline CDR1 is LNHDA and CDR2 SQIVND (reference sequence). This CDR3 spans 14 amino acids. Trimming took off 1 base at V and 6 bases at J, with 12 bases between the two ends. The DNA for the CDR3 is TGTGCCAGTAGTATAGGCCAGTCGTATCCTGAAGCTTTCTTT. This codes for CASSIGQSYPEAFF.

V is TRBV27 and J is TRBJ1-6, with a weak D call TRBD1 (6 bases). The germline V gene has CDR1 MNHEY and CDR2 SMNVEV (reference sequence). This CDR3 is 19 amino acids long. The V gene lost 5 bases and the J gene lost 6 bases, with 26 bases spanning the gap. The CDR3 DNA follows: TGTGCCAGCAGTAAAAACAGGGACTACCTACGACGGTCTAATTCACCCCTCCACTTT. This encodes CASSKNRDYLRRSNSPLHF.

This chain links TRBV6-5 with TRBJ1-2, with 9 bases fitting TRBD1. The CDR3 spans 14 residues. Germline lookup yields CDR1 MNHEY and CDR2 SVGAGI. The V segment lost 4 bases and the J segment 6 bases; nucleotides outside the gene matches: 6. CDR3 nucleotides: TGTGCCAGCAGTTCGGGACAGGGTGGTCATGGCTACACCTTC. It is translated as CASSSGQGGHGYTF.

The chain links TRBV6-2 or TRBV6-3 to TRBJ2-1, with TRBD1 matching over 10 bases. With 5 bases clipped from V and 10 bases from J, the junction kept 11 bases outside the gene matches. Germline V CDR1 and CDR2: MNHEY, SVGEGT. This CDR3 contains 15 residues. CDR3 loop: CASSRTGGSLGEQFF. The CDR3 DNA sequence: TGTGCCAGCAGTCGGACAGGGGGGAGCTTAGGGGAGCAGTTCTTC.

The rearrangement links TRBV20-1 to TRBJ2-7, with 7 bases lining up with TRBD2. Looked up from germline, CDR1 is DFQATT and CDR2 is SNEGSKA (reference sequence). The V gene end was trimmed by 4 bases and the J gene end by 7 bases; junction bases not matched to a gene: 16. The CDR3 covers 15 residues. CDR3 sequence reads: CSATELADPWGEQYF. CDR3 nucleotides: TGCAGTGCTACTGAGCTAGCGGACCCTTGGGGGGAGCAGTACTTC.

This rearrangement joins TRBV30 to TRBJ2-4, with 8 bases lining up with TRBD2. V shed 5 bases, J shed 3 bases, and the junction held 27 bases outside the gene matches. This CDR3 region has 21 residues. Germline V lookup: CDR1 GTSNPN, CDR2 SVGIG (reference sequence). The CDR3 nucleotides are TGTGCCTGGTCCGGGAGGGCCGGATTTCCCTCCCGTGGAATGGGCAAAAACATTCAGTACTTC. The encoded protein is CAWSGRAGFPSRGMGKNIQYF.